One T cell receptor (beta chain) is described in this entry. Antigen specificity is unknown. These data originate in a study of cytomegalovirus exposure and HLA in healthy donors. Notes on the study in general: Based on reports, TCR beta sequences accurately predicted HLA-A and HLA-B alleles for most subjects. Available immune exposure information covered CMV serostatus only.

The PCR had 60 Vbeta and 13 Jbeta primers. Produced via immunoSEQ multiplex PCR; TCRdb's table is partial and in-frame only. This table has around 140,000 clones, about 77% appearing once. V lost 0 bases to trimming and J lost 2 bases; unmatched junction nucleotides: 3. The CDR3 has 15 amino acids. Germline CDR1 SGHRS, CDR2 YFSETQ. The material sequenced was PBMCs. The sequence came from a woman in her thirties or forties in good health and CMV-seronegative. The chain couples TRBV5-1 to TRBJ2-5; 8 bases are a match to TRBD1. CDR3 residues: CASSLGDRGQETQYF. DNA of the CDR3: TGCGCCAGCAGCTTGGGAGACAGGGGACAAGAGACCCAGTACTTC.